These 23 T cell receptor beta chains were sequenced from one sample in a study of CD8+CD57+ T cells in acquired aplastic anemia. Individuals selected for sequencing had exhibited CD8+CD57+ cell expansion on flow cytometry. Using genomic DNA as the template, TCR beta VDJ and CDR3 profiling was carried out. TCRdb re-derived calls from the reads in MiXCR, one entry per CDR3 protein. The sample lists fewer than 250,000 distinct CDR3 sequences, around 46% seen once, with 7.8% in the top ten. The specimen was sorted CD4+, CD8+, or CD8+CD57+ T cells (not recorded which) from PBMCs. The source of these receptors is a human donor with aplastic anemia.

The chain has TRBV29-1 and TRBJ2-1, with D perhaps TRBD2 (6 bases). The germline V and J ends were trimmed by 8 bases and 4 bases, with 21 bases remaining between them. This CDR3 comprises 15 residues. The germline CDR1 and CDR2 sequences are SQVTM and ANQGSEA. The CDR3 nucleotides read TGCAGCACTGCCAGCGGGCTCAGCGGTTACAATGAGCAGTTCTTC. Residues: CSTASGLSGYNEQFF.

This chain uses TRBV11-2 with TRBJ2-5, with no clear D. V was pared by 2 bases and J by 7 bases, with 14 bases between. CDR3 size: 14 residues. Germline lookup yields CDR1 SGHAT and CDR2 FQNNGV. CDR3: CASSLIDAGGTQYF. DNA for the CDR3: TGTGCCAGCAGCTTAATCGACGCCGGCGGGACCCAGTACTTC.

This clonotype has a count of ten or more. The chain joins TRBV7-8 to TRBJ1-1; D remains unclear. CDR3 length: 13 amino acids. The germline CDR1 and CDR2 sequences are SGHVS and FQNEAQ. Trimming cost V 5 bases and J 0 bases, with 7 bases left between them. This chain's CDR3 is CASSGPLNTEAFF. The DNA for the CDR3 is TGTGCCAGCAGCGGACCCTTGAACACTGAAGCTTTCTTT.

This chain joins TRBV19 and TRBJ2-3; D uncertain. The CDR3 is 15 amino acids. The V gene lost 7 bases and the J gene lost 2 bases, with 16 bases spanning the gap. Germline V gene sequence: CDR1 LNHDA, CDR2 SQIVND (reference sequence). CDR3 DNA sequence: TGTGCCAGTACGTCAGGTTCCTGGTACACAGATACGCAGTATTTT. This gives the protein CASTSGSWYTDTQYF.

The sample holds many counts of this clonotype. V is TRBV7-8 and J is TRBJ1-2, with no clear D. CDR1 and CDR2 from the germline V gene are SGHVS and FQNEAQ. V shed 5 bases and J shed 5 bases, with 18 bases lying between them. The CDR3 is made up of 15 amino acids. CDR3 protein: CASSPTPAGSYGYTF. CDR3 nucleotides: TGTGCCAGCAGCCCCACCCCCGCAGGCTCATATGGCTACACCTTC.

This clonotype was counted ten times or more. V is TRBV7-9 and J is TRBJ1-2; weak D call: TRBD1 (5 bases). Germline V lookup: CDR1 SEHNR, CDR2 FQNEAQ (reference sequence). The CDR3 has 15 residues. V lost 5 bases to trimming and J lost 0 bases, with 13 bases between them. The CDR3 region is CASSETGVTNYGYTF. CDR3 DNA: TGTGCCAGCAGCGAAACAGGTGTAACTAACTATGGCTACACCTTC.

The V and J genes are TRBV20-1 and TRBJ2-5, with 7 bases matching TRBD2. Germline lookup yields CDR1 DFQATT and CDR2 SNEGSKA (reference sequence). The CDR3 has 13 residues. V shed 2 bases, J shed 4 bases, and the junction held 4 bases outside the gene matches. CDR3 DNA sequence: TGCAGTGCTAGAAGGGCTAGCGGAGAGACCCAGTACTTC. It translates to CSARRASGETQYF.

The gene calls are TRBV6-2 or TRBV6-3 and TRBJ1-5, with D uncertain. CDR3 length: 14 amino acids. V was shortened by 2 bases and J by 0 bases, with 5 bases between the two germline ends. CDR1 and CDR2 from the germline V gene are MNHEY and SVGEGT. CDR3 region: CASSYLGSNQPQHF. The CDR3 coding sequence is TGTGCCAGCAGTTACCTGGGTAGCAATCAGCCCCAGCATTTT.

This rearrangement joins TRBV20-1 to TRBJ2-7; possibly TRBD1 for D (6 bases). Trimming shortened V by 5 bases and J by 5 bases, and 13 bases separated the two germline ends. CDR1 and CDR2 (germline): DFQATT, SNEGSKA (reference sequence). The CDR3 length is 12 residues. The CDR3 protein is CSAAGVRDEQYF. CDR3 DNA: TGCAGTGCTGCAGGGGTGAGGGACGAGCAGTACTTC.

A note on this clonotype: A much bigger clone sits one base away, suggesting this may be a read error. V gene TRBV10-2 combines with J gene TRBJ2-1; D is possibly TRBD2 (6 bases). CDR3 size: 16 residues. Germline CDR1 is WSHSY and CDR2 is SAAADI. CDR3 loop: CASSESIGGPLDEQLF. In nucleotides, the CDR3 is TGCGCCAGCAGTGAGTCGATAGGAGGGCCTCTTGATGAGCAGCTCTTC.

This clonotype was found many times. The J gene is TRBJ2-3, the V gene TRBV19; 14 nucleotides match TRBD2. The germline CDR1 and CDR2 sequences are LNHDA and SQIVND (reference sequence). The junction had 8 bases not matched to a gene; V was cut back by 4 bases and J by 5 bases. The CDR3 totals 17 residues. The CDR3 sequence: CASSTATSGGAVDTQYF. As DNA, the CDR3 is TGTGCCAGTAGTACGGCGACTAGCGGGGGGGCCGTAGATACGCAGTATTTT.

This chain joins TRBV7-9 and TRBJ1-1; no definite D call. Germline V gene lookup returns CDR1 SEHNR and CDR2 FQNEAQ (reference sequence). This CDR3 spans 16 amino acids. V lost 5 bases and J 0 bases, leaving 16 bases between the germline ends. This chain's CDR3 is CASSQDIPGMNTEAFF. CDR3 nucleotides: TGTGCCAGCAGCCAAGATATCCCAGGCATGAACACTGAAGCTTTCTTT. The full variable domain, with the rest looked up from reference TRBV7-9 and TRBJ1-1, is DTGVSQNPRHKITKRGQNVTFRCDPISEHNRLYWYRQTLGQGPEFLTYFQNEAQLEKSRLLSDRFSAERPKGSFSTLEIQRTEQGDSAMYLCASSQDIPGMNTEAFFGQGTRLTVV.

CDR3: CASSQVNGRAVYGYTF. CDR3 bases: TGCGCCAGCAGCCAAGTCAACGGGAGGGCGGTCTATGGCTACACCTTC. The chain combines TRBV4-1 with TRBJ1-2; D not resolved. V was clipped by 1 base and J by 4 bases, with 16 bases between them. The germline V gene has CDR1 MGHRA and CDR2 YSYEKL. The CDR3 consists of 16 residues.

CDR3 in DNA: TGTGCCAGCCGCCAAGCGGGTGACGAGCAGTACTTC. Its protein product is CASRQAGDEQYF. This sequence joins TRBV2 and TRBJ2-7; possible D gene TRBD2, 6 bases. This CDR3 spans 12 amino acids. V was pared by 8 bases and J by 5 bases, with 13 bases between. The V gene's germline CDR1 is SNHLY and CDR2 FYNNEI.

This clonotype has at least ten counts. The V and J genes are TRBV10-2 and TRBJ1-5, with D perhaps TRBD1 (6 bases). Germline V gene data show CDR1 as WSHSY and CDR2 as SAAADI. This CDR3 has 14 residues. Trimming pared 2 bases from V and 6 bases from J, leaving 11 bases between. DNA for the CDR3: TGCGCCAGCAGTGAGAGGAGGGGGGTTCAGCCCCAGCATTTT. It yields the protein CASSERRGVQPQHF.

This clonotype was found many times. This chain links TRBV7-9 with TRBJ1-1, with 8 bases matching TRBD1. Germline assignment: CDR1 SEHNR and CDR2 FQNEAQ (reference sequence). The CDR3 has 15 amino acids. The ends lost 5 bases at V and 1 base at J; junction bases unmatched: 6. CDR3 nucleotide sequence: TGTGCCAGCAGCCAAATAGGGACAGGGAACACTGAAGCTTTCTTT. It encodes CASSQIGTGNTEAFF.

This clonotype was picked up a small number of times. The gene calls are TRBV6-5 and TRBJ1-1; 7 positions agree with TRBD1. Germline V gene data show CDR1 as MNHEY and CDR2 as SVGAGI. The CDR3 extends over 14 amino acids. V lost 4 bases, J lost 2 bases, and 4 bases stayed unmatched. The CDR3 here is CASSFGQENTEAFF. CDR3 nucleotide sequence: TGTGCCAGCAGTTTTGGACAGGAAAACACTGAAGCTTTCTTT.

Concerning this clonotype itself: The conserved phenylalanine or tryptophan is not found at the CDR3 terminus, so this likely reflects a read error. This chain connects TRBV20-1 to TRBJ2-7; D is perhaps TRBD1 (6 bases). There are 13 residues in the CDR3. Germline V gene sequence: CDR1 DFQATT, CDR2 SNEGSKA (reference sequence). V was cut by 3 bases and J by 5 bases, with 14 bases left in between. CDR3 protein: CSARADSTNEQYL. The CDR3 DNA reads TGCAGTGCTAGGGCGGACAGCACCAACGAGCAGTACCTC.

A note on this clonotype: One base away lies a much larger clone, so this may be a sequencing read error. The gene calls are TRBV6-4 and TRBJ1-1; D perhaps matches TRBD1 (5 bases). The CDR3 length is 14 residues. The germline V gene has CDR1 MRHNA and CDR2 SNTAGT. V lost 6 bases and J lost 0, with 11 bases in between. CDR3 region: CASRVTVMNTEAFF. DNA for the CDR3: TGTGCCAGCAGGGTGACAGTAATGAACACTGAAGCTTTCTTT.

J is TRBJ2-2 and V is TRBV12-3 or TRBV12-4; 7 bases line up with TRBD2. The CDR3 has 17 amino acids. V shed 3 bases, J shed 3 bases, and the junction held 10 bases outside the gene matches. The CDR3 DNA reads TGTGCCAGCAGTTTTCTTGAACTAGCGAGTTACACCGGGGAGCTGTTTTTT. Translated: CASSFLELASYTGELFF.

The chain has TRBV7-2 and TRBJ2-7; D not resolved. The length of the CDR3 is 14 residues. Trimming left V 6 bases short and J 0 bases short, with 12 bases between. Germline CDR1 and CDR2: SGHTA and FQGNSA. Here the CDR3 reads CASSENGASYEQYF. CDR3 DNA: TGTGCCAGCAGTGAGAACGGAGCCTCCTACGAGCAGTACTTC.

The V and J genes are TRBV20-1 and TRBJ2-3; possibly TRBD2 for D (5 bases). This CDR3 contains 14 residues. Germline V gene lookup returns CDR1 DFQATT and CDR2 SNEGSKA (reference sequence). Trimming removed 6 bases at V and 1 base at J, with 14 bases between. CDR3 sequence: CSAGRRVGTDTQYF. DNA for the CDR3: TGCAGTGCGGGGAGAAGGGTAGGCACAGATACGCAGTATTTT.

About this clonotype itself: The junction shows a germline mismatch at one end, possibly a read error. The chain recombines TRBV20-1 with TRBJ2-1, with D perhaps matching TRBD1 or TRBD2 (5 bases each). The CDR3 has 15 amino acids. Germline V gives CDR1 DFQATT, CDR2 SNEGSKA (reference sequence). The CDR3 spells CSARDLGAGRTEQFF. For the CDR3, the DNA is TGCAGCGCTAGAGACCTCGGGGCAGGGAGAACGGAGCAGTTCTTC.